A selection of T cell receptor beta chains follows, all from one sample in a study of shared T cell receptors in the human thymus. Repertoires were generated with immunoSEQ multiplex PCR, while TCRdb's copy carries only in-frame clones and drops some. There are hundreds of thousands of clones in the sample; more than 70% occur only once, and 0.009% to 0.0095% lies in the top ten. These data were likewise used in another study, on human thymus T cells.

Sequences were obtained from thymocytes. These receptors originate from a boy in the first two years of life with a congenital heart defect. Each CDR3 is given with its conserved first and last residue. A D gene is named only where the DNA matches it firmly. The listing skips clone size in some rows; elsewhere it reads once, few, many or a size class.

clone size,V gene,J gene,D gene,CDR3 DNA,CDR3 protein
.,TRBV28,TRBJ2-1,TRBD2,TGTGCCAGCCTCCAAGGGAGGGGGCAGTTCTTC,CASLQGRGQFF
once,TRBV15,TRBJ2-7,.,TGTGCCACCAGCACCCGGGGATACTCCTACGAGCAGTACTTC,CATSTRGYSYEQYF
once,TRBV28,TRBJ1-5,.,TGTGCCAGCAGTCCATACGACAATTACGGTAGGCCCCAGCATTTT,CASSPYDNYGRPQHF
.,TRBV28,TRBJ1-5,TRBD1,TGTGCCAGCAGTCCCCAGGACAGGGGGTCCCCTCAGCCCCAGCATTTT,CASSPQDRGSPQPQHF
.,TRBV5-1,TRBJ2-7,.,TGCGCCAGCAGACCCGGTAAGAACAGGGATCTGTACGAGCAGTACTTC,CASRPGKNRDLYEQYF
.,TRBV4-3,TRBJ1-2,.,TGCGCCAGCAGCCAAACCTCCACTCCTGGACAGCACTATGGCTACACCTTC,CASSQTSTPGQHYGYTF
.,TRBV12-2,TRBJ1-2,.,TGTGCAAGTCGCTTAGTCGGCCGGCCCCCCAGGGGGCCCCTCCATGGCTACACCTTC,CASRLVGRPPRGPLHGYTF
.,TRBV28,TRBJ1-5,.,TGTGCCAGCAGTAGACTGGTGGGTCAGCCCCAGCATTTT,CASSRLVGQPQHF
.,TRBV5-5,TRBJ1-2,.,TGTGCCAGCAGCTTTCTGGGGGAGGGTGGCTACACCTTC,CASSFLGEGGYTF
once,TRBV4-3,TRBJ1-1,.,TGCGCCAGCAGCCCACGACTTAAGAACACTGAAGCTTTCTTT,CASSPRLKNTEAFF
.,TRBV5-1,TRBJ1-4,.,TGCGCCAGCAGCTTGGCAGGTAGTGCTAATGAAAAACTGTTTTTT,CASSLAGSANEKLFF
few,TRBV5-6,TRBJ1-2,.,TGTGCCAGCAGCTTGCGGGGTTTCTATGGCTACACCTTC,CASSLRGFYGYTF
.,TRBV9,TRBJ2-5,TRBD2,TGTGCCAGCAGCGTAGAGTCTAGCGGGGGGCCCCAAGAGACCCAGTACTTC,CASSVESSGGPQETQYF
.,TRBV10-3,TRBJ1-6,.,TGTGCCATCTCAGGACAGTTTAATTCACCCCTCCACTTT,CAISGQFNSPLHF
.,TRBV6-1,TRBJ2-7,TRBD2,TGTGCCAGCAGTGCGGGGTGGACTAGCGGGGGCAGCGAGCAGGACGAGCAGTACTTC,CASSAGWTSGGSEQDEQYF
.,TRBV18,TRBJ1-1,.,TGTGCCAGCTCAAACAGGTTGATAATGACTGAAGCTTTCTTT,CASSNRLIMTEAFF
.,TRBV7-2,TRBJ2-1,.,TGTGCCAGCAGCTCTAGCAATGAGCAGTTCTTC,CASSSSNEQFF
.,TRBV5-6,TRBJ1-1,.,TGTGCCAGCAGCGCAGCCTCCGGACAGCCCCTTATGAACACTGAAGCTTTCTTT,CASSAASGQPLMNTEAFF
.,TRBV4-3,TRBJ1-5,TRBD1,TGCGCCAGCAGCCCGACAGGGTATAGCAATCAGCCCCAGCATTTT,CASSPTGYSNQPQHF
.,TRBV5-6,TRBJ2-5,.,TGTGCCAGCAGCTCCCCGGTGCGGGCCCAGTACTTC,CASSSPVRAQYF
.,TRBV6-5,TRBJ2-2,.,TGTGCCAGCCAAACTGCAGGGTCAGGCGGGGAGCTGTTTTTT,CASQTAGSGGELFF
.,TRBV9,TRBJ2-2,.,TGTGCCAGCAGCGCACAGTCCCGAGATACCGGGGAGCTGTTTTTT,CASSAQSRDTGELFF
.,TRBV14,TRBJ1-2,.,TGTGCCAGCAGCCAAGCGGGGGGCAGGGAGCCCTATGGCTACACCTTC,CASSQAGGREPYGYTF
.,TRBV6-1,TRBJ1-6,.,TGTGCCAGCAGTGACAGGGGTTATAATTCACCCCTCCACTTT,CASSDRGYNSPLHF
.,TRBV7-2,TRBJ2-7,TRBD2,TGTGCCAGCAACCACCCCCGGGGGGGGCCGGGGGAGCAGTACTTC,CASNHPRGGPGEQYF
.,TRBV5-1,TRBJ1-5,.,TGCGCCAGCAGCTTGTCGCCAGGGATCGGCAATCAGCCCCAGCATTTT,CASSLSPGIGNQPQHF
.,TRBV6-6,TRBJ1-2,TRBD1,TGTGCCAGCAGTTACCTGGACAGGAACGTCAACTATGGCTACACCTTC,CASSYLDRNVNYGYTF
.,TRBV28,TRBJ1-3,.,TGTGCCAGCAGTTTCTCTCCGCAGGAACTCTCTGGAAACACCATATATTTT,CASSFSPQELSGNTIYF
.,TRBV5-6,TRBJ1-5,TRBD1,TGTGCCAGCAGCTTACAGGGGGCGTATCAGCCCCAGCATTTT,CASSLQGAYQPQHF
.,TRBV5-1,TRBJ2-7,.,TGCGCCAGCAGCTTGGCCCCCCGGGGTCCCTACGAGCAGTACTTC,CASSLAPRGPYEQYF
.,TRBV23-1,TRBJ1-5,.,TGCGCCAGCAGTCCCCGTCATTTT,CASSPRHF
once,TRBV28,TRBJ2-7,TRBD2,TGTGCCAGTCTTATAGCGGGAGGCCATCCCTACGAGCAGTACTTC,CASLIAGGHPYEQYF
.,TRBV5-5,TRBJ2-7,TRBD1,TGTGCCAGCAGCTCCGGGACAGGGAACTACGAGCAGTACTTC,CASSSGTGNYEQYF
.,TRBV7-2,TRBJ1-6,.,TGTGCCAGCAGCTTATTGGGGGCGGGCAATTCACCCCTCCACTTT,CASSLLGAGNSPLHF
.,TRBV6-1,TRBJ2-7,TRBD1,TGTGCCAGCAGTGTCCCGGGACAGGGGAAGAAGACCTACGAGCAGTACTTC,CASSVPGQGKKTYEQYF
.,TRBV30,TRBJ2-5,TRBD2,TGTGCCTGGAGTCCTTCGCGGGGGGAAACAGAGACCCAGTACTTC,CAWSPSRGETETQYF
.,TRBV29-1,TRBJ2-1,.,TGCAGCGTTTTCGGACCCTCTGACGGGAGCTCCTACAATGAGCAGTTCTTC,CSVFGPSDGSSYNEQFF
.,TRBV4-3,TRBJ1-1,TRBD1,TGCGCCAGCAGCCAAGTATGGGACAGGGAAAAGGAGAGGACTGAAGCTTTCTTT,CASSQVWDREKERTEAFF
.,TRBV5-4,TRBJ2-3,TRBD2,TGTGCCAGCAGCCCCCGGACTAGCGGGAACACAGATACGCAGTATTTT,CASSPRTSGNTDTQYF
.,TRBV7-8,TRBJ1-2,.,TGTGCCAGCAGCTTAGTGGCGGGGGGAAACTATGGCTACACCTTC,CASSLVAGGNYGYTF
.,TRBV9,TRBJ2-7,TRBD1,TGTGCCAGCAGCGTAGGAGTCGGGGACAGGGGTCGCTACGAGCAGTACTTC,CASSVGVGDRGRYEQYF
.,TRBV28,TRBJ2-5,.,TGTGCCAGCAGCCCGTGGGGGCACACCCAAGAGACCCAGTACTTC,CASSPWGHTQETQYF
once,TRBV14,TRBJ2-5,.,TGTGCCAGCAGCCAAGACTTAGGTCGGGGGTCGGCCCAGTACTTC,CASSQDLGRGSAQYF
.,TRBV6-1,TRBJ1-4,.,TGTGCCAGCAGTGAAGCGAGGAGGGGTGCAGATGAAAAACTGTTTTTT,CASSEARRGADEKLFF
.,TRBV11-2,TRBJ2-7,TRBD1,TGTGCCAGCGGCAGACGGGACAGTGGAGACTACGAGCAGTACTTC,CASGRRDSGDYEQYF
.,TRBV2,TRBJ1-4,.,TGTGCCAGCAGCCGAACCTGGGGCAGCCAACCCGAAAAACTGTTTTTT,CASSRTWGSQPEKLFF
.,TRBV28,TRBJ1-2,.,TGTGCCAGCAGTTTGCTCGCGGACTACACCTTC,CASSLLADYTF
once,TRBV30,TRBJ2-3,.,TGTGCCTGGGGGAGTCGCTTGGGCATCACAGATACGCAGTATTTT,CAWGSRLGITDTQYF